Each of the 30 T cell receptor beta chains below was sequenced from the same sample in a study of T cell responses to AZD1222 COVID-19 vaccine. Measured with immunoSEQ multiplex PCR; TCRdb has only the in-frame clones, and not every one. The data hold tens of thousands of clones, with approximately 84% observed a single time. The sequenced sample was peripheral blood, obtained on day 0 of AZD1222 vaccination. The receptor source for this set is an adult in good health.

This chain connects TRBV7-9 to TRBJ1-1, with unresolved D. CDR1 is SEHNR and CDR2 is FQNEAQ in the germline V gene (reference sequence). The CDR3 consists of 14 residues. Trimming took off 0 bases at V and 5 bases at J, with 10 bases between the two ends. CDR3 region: CASSLAALVTEAFF. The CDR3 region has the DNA TGTGCCAGCAGCTTAGCGGCCCTCGTAACTGAAGCTTTCTTT.

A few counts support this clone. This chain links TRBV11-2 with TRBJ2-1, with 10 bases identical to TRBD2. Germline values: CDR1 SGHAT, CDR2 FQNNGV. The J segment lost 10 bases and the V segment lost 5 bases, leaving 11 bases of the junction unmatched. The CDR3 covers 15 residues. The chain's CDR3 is CASSGQREGLGEQFF. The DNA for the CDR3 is TGTGCCAGCAGCGGCCAGCGGGAGGGCCTAGGGGAGCAGTTCTTC.

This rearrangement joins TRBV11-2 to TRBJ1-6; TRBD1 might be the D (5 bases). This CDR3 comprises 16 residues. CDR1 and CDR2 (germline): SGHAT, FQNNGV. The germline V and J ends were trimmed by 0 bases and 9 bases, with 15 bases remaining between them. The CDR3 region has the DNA TGTGCCAGCAGCTTAGATCGCTTGGGGCTTGGTTCACCCCTCCACTTT. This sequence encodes CASSLDRLGLGSPLHF.

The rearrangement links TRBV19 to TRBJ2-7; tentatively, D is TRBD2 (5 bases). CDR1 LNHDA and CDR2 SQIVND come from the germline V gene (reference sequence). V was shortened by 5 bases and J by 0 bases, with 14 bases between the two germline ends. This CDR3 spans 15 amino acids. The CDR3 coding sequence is TGTGCCAGTAGTCCCGGCGGGTTGAGCTCCTACGAGCAGTACTTC. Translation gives CASSPGGLSSYEQYF.

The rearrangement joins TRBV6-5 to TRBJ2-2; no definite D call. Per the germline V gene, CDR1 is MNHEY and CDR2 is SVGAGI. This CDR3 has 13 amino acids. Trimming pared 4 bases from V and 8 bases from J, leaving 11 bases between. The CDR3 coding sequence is TGTGCCAGCAGTTCCTCGGGTAGGGGGGAGCTGTTTTTT. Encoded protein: CASSSSGRGELFF.

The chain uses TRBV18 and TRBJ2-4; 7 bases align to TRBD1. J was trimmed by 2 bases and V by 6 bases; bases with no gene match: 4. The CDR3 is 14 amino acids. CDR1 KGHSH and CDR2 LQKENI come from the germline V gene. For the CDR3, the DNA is TGTGCCAGCTCGGCGACAGGGCCCAAAAACATTCAGTACTTC. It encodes CASSATGPKNIQYF.

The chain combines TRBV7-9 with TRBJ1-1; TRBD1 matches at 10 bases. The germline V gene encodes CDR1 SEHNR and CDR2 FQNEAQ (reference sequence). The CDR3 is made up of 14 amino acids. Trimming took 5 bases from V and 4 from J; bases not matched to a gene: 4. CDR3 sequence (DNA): TGTGCCAGCAGCGGACAGGGGGGGAGCACTGAAGCTTTCTTT. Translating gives CASSGQGGSTEAFF.

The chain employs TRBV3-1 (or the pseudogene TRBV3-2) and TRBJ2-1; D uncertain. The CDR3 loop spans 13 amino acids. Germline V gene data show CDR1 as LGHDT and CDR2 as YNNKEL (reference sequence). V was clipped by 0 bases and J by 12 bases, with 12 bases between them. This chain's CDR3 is CASSQDTTASQFF. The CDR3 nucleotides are TGTGCCAGCAGCCAAGATACAACGGCGTCGCAGTTCTTC.

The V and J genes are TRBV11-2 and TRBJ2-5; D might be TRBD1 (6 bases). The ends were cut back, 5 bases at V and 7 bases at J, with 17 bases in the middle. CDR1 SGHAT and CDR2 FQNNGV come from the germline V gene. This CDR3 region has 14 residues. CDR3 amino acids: CASSPGQSAVTQYF. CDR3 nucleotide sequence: TGTGCCAGCAGCCCCGGACAGTCCGCGGTGACCCAGTACTTC.

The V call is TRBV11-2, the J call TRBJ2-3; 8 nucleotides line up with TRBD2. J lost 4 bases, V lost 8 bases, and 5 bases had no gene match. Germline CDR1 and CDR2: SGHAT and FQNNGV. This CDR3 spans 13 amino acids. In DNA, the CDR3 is TGTGCCAGCGGACGGGAGGGGCCAGATACGCAGTATTTT. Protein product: CASGREGPDTQYF.

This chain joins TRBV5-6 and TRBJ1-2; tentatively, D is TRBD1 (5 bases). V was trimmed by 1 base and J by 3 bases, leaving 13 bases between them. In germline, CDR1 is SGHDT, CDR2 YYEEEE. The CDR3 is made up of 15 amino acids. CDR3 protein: CASSLTGRDDYGYTF. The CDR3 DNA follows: TGTGCCAGCAGCTTGACGGGCAGGGATGACTATGGCTACACCTTC.

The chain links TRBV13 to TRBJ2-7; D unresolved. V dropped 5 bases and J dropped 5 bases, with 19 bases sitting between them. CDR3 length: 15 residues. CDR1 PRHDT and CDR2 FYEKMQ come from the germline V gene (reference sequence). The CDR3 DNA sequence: TGTGCCAGCAGCCTCAATATGTGGGGTATCGACGAGCAGTACTTC. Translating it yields CASSLNMWGIDEQYF. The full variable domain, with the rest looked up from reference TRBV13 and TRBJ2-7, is AAGVIQSPRHLIKEKRETATLKCYPIPRHDTVYWYQQGPGQDPQFLISFYEKMQSDKGSIPDRFSAQQFSDYHSELNMSSLELGDSALYFCASSLNMWGIDEQYFGPGTRLTVT.

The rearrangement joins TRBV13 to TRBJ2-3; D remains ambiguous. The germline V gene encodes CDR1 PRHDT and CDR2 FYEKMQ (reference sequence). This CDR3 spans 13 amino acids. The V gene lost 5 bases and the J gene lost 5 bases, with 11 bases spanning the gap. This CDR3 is CASSADDGDTQYF. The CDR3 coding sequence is TGTGCCAGCAGCGCAGATGATGGAGATACGCAGTATTTT.

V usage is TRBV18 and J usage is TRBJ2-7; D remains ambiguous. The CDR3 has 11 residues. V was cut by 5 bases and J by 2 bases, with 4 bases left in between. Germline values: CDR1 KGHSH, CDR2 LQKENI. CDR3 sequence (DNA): TGTGCCAGCTCAGAGGCCTACGAGCAGTACTTC. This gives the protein CASSEAYEQYF.

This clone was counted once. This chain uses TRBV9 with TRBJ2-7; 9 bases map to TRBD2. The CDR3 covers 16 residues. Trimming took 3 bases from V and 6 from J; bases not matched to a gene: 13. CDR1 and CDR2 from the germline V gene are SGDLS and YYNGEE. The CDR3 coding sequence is TGTGCCAGCAGCGGAAACCCGGGACTAGCTGTCTCCGAGCAGTACTTC. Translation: CASSGNPGLAVSEQYF. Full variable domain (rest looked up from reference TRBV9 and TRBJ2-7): DSGVTQTPKHLITATGQRVTLRCSPRSGDLSVYWYQQSLDQGLQFLIQYYNGEERAKGNILERFSAQQFPDLHSELNLSSLELGDSALYFCASSGNPGLAVSEQYFGPGTRLTVT.

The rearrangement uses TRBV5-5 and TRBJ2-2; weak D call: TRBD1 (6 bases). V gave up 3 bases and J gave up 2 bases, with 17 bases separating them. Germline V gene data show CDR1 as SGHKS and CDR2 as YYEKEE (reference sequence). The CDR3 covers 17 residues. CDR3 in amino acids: CASSSPLGGANTGELFF. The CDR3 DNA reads TGTGCCAGCAGCTCCCCGCTTGGGGGCGCAAACACCGGGGAGCTGTTTTTT.

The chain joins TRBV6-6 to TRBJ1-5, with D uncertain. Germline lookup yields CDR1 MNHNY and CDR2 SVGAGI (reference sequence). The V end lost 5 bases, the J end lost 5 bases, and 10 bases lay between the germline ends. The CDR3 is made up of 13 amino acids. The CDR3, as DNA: TGTGCCAGCAGTCCCGGGAAGGATCAGCCCCAGCATTTT. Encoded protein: CASSPGKDQPQHF.

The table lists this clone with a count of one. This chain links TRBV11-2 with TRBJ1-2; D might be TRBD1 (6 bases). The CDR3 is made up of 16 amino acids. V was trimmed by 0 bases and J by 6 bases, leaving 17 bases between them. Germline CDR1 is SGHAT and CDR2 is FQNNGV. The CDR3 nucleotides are TGTGCCAGCAGCTTAGATAGCCGCGAAGGGGGGGATGGCTACACCTTC. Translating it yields CASSLDSREGGDGYTF.

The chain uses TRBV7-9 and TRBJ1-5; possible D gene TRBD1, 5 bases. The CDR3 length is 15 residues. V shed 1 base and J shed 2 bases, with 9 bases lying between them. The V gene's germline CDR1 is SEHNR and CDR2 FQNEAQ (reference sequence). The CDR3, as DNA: TGTGCCAGCAGCTTAGGGTCGGGGGGCAATCAGCCCCAGCATTTT. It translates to CASSLGSGGNQPQHF.

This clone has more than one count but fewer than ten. CDR3 residues: CASSPNARGGYTF. The CDR3 DNA reads as TGTGCCAGCAGCCCGAACGCCAGGGGAGGCTACACCTTC. This sequence joins TRBV7-3 and TRBJ1-2, with D maybe TRBD1 (6 bases). The CDR3 consists of 13 residues. Germline V gene lookup returns CDR1 SGHTA and CDR2 FQGTGA. The V end was cut by 5 bases, the J end by 8 bases, with 15 bases between. Complete variable domain (other parts from reference TRBV7-3 and TRBJ1-2): GAGVSQTPSNKVTEKGKYVELRCDPISGHTALYWYRQSLGQGPEFLIYFQGTGAADDSGLPNDRFFAVRPEGSVSTLKIQRTERGDSAVYLCASSPNARGGYTFGSGTRLTVV.

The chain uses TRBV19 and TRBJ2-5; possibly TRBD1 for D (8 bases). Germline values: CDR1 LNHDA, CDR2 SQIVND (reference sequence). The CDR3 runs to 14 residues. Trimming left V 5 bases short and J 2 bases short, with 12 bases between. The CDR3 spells CASSVQGGQETQYF. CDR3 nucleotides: TGTGCCAGTAGTGTACAGGGGGGGCAAGAGACCCAGTACTTC.

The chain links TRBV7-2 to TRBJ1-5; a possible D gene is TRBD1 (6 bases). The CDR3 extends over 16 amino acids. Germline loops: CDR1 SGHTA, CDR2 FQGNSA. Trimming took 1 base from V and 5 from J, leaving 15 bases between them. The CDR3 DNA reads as TGTGCCAGCAGCTTAGTCGGACAGTCCCCGGATCAGCCCCAGCATTTT. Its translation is CASSLVGQSPDQPQHF. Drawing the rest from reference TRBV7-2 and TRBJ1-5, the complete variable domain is GAGVSQSPSNKVTEKGKDVELRCDPISGHTALYWYRQSLGQGLEFLIYFQGNSAPDKSGLPSDRFSAERTGGSVSTLTIQRTQQEDSAVYLCASSLVGQSPDQPQHFGDGTRLSIL.

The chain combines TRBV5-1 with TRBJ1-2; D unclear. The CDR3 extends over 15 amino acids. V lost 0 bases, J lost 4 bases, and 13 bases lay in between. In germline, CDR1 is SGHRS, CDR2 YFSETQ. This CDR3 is CASSLEAAHFYGYTF. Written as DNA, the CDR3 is TGCGCCAGCAGCTTGGAGGCAGCACATTTCTATGGCTACACCTTC.

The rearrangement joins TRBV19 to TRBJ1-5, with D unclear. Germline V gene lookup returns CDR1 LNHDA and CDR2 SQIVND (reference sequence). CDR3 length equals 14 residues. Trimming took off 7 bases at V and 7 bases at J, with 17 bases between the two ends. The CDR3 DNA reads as TGTGCCAGTACCTTACGTGGGGATGGGCAGCCCCAGCATTTT. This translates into CASTLRGDGQPQHF. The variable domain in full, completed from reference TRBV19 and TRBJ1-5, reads DGGITQSPKYLFRKEGQNVTLSCEQNLNHDAMYWYRQDPGQGLRLIYYSQIVNDFQKGDIAEGYSVSREKKESFPLTVTSAQKNPTAFYLCASTLRGDGQPQHFGDGTRLSIL.

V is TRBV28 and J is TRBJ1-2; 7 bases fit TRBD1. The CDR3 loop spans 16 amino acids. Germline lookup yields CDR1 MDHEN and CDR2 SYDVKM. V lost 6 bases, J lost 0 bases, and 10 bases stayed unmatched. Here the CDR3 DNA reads TGTGCCAGCAGGGCTCGGGGACAGCGAGCTAACTATGGCTACACCTTC. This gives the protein CASRARGQRANYGYTF.

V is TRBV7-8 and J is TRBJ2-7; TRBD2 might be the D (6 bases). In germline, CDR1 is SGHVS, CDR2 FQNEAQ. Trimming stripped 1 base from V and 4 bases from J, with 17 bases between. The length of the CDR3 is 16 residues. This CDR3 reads CASSLERTRGLYEQYF. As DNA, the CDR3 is TGTGCCAGCAGCTTAGAAAGGACACGGGGACTTTACGAGCAGTACTTC.

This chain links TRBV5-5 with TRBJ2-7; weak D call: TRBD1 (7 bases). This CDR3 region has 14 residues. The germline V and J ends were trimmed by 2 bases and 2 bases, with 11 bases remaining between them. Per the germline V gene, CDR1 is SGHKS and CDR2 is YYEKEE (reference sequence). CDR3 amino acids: CASSFGRGAYEQYF. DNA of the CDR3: TGTGCCAGCAGCTTCGGCAGGGGGGCCTACGAGCAGTACTTC.

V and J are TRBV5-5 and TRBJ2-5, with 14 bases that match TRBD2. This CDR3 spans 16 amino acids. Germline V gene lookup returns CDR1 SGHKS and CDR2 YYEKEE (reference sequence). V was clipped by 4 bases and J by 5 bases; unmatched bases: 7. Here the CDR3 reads CASSPRLAGGRETQYF. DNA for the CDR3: TGTGCCAGCAGCCCTCGACTAGCGGGGGGGCGGGAGACCCAGTACTTC.

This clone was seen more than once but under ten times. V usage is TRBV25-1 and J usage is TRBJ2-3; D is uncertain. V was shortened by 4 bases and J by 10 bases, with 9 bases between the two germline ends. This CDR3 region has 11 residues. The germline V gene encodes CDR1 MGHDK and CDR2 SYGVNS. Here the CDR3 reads CASSGVWAQYF. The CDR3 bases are TGTGCCAGCAGTGGAGTTTGGGCGCAGTATTTT.

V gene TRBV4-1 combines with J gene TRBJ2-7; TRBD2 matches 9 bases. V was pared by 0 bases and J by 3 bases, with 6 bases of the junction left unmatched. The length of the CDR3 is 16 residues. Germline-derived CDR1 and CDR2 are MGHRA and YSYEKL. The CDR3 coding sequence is TGCGCCAGCAGCCAAGAGGGGCGGGGGGGATACTACGAGCAGTACTTC. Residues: CASSQEGRGGYYEQYF.